One and the same sample provided the 25 T cell receptor beta chains below, sequenced in a study of tissue T cells after allogeneic stem cell transplantation. Profiled with immunoSEQ multiplex PCR; TCRdb holds only in-frame clones, not every one. The table lists fewer than 5,500 clones, roughly three fifths of them singletons. Specified time point: mouse harvest day 7 after allogeneic transplant. Tail vein injection delivered 10^7 T-cell-depleted bone marrow cells and 10^6 splenic CD5+ T cells. The sequenced sample was spleen. These receptors all come from a female BALB/c mouse given C57BL/6 T cells with graft-versus-host disease after an allogeneic hematopoietic cell transplant.

About this clone: Gene names are the mouse ones. The read falls 1 residue short of the CDR3 end, and the missing part is taken from the germline J gene. The V call is TRBV19, the J call TRBJ1-2; 8 bases are shared with TRBD1. This CDR3 comprises 14 residues. V shed 4 bases and J 0 bases; nucleotides not matched to a gene: 2. The germline V gene encodes CDR1 FNHDT and CDR2 SITEND (reference sequence). Incomplete CDR3 DNA: TGTGCCAGCAGTTCGACAGGGGCAAACTCCGACTACACC. As protein: CASSSTGANSDYT. The full CDR3 is CASSSTGANSDYTF. Drawing the rest from reference TRBV19 and TRBJ1-2, the complete variable domain is GGIITQTPKFLIGQEGQKLTLKCQQNFNHDTMYWYRQDSGKGLRLIYYSITENDLQKGDLSEGYDASREKKSSFSLTVTSAQKNEMAVFLCASSSTGANSDYTFGSGTRLLVI.

A word on this clone: The germline and genes are mouse ones. Sequencing ends 1 residue short of the CDR3 end; the germline J gene provides the rest. V gene TRBV19 combines with J gene TRBJ2-1, with D possibly matching TRBD2 (6 bases). CDR3 length equals 13 residues. V lost 4 bases and J lost 2, with 7 bases in between. The V gene's germline CDR1 is FNHDT and CDR2 SITEND (reference sequence). Here the CDR3 reads CASSVGDYAEQFF. The sequenced CDR3 bases are TGTGCCAGCAGTGTGGGGGACTATGCTGAGCAGTTC.

Regarding this clone: Mouse gene names and germline throughout. The CDR3 extends 1 residue past the end of the read, so its final part is completed from the germline J gene. The chain has TRBV29 and TRBJ2-5; D not certain. The CDR3 is made up of 14 amino acids. From germline, CDR1 is MSHET and CDR2 SYDVDS. V lost 4 bases and J lost 1, with 9 bases in between. The sequenced CDR3 bases are TGTGCTAGCAGTTCCCACAGAGACCAAGACACCCAGTAC. Translation gives CASSSHRDQDTQY. From start to end, the CDR3 is CASSSHRDQDTQYF.

Comment on this clone: Gene and germline names: mouse. The read ends 1 residue before the CDR3 terminus; that terminus is restored from the germline J gene. The rearrangement joins TRBV24 to TRBJ1-1; 10 positions match TRBD1. Unmatched junction bases numbered 6, after V lost 4 bases and J lost 1 base. Per germline, CDR1 KGHTA and CDR2 FRNEEI. The CDR3 is 16 amino acids. The sequenced part of the CDR3 DNA is TGTGCCAGCAGTCCACCGGGACAGGGGAGAAACACAGAAGTCTTC. Protein product: CASSPPGQGRNTEVF. The CDR3 in full is CASSPPGQGRNTEVFF.

This clone occurred a few times. Here the gene names and germline are mouse. CDR3 DNA, as far as it was read: TGTGGTGCTAGGGATCCCAGAACAAACACAGAAGTCTTC. It codes for CGARDPRTNTEVF. The complete CDR3 reads CGARDPRTNTEVFF. This chain links TRBV20 with TRBJ1-1, with D unclear. The CDR3 goes on 1 residue after the read ends, and that part is filled in from the germline J gene. CDR1 GFQATS and CDR2 STVNSAI come from the germline V gene. This CDR3 is 14 amino acids long. Trimming stripped 0 bases from V and 0 bases from J, with 8 bases between.

Turning to this clone: The gene symbols are mouse symbols. The CDR3 is cut off 1 residue early in the read; its end comes from the germline J gene. The chain employs TRBV13-2 and TRBJ2-1, with no clear D. The V and J ends lost 2 bases and 3 bases respectively, with 0 bases between them. Germline CDR1 and CDR2: NNHNN and SYGAGS (reference sequence). This CDR3 has 11 amino acids. The CDR3 protein is CASGDYAEQFF. The DNA read from the CDR3 is TGTGCCAGCGGTGACTATGCTGAGCAGTTC.

A remark on this clone: Gene and germline names: mouse. The read falls 1 residue short of the CDR3 end, and the missing part is taken from the germline J gene. This rearrangement joins TRBV24 to TRBJ2-2; 9 nucleotides line up with TRBD1. Germline lookup yields CDR1 KGHTA and CDR2 FRNEEI. The CDR3 has 17 amino acids. Trimming took 3 bases from V and 3 from J; bases not matched to a gene: 8. Incomplete CDR3 DNA: TGTGCCAGCAGTCTCCCTCCGGGACAGGGTGACACCGGGCAGCTCTAC. This sequence encodes CASSLPPGQGDTGQLY. The complete CDR3 reads CASSLPPGQGDTGQLYF.

This clone rates as large. Any gene name here is a mouse gene name. Here the CDR3 reads CASKTGGVYEQYF. Partial CDR3 DNA: TGTGCCAGCAAGACTGGGGGGGTGTATGAACAGTAC. The V call is TRBV2, the J call TRBJ2-7; 11 nucleotides line up with TRBD2. The sequenced fragment ends 1 residue before the CDR3 boundary, so the rest is inferred from the germline J gene. J lost 4 bases, V lost 7 bases, and 3 bases had no gene match. The germline V gene encodes CDR1 LGHNA and CDR2 YSYQKL. The CDR3 has 13 amino acids.

Remarks on this clone: Gene names are mouse gene names. The chain's CDR3 is CASSQVGVQDTQYF. The CDR3 bases that were read are TGTGCCAGCAGCCAAGTCGGGGTCCAAGACACCCAGTAC. This chain links TRBV5 with TRBJ2-5; D is undetermined. The DNA ends 1 residue before the CDR3 does, and the rest of the CDR3 is filled in from the germline J gene. The CDR3 is 14 amino acids. Germline-derived CDR1 and CDR2 are LGHNA and YNLKQL (reference sequence). Deletions cut 1 base from V and 2 bases from J, with 7 bases between.

As concerns this clone: The genes and germline here are from mouse. With the read ending 1 residue before the CDR3 end, the germline J gene is used to fill in that end. The J gene is TRBJ2-5, the V gene TRBV3; 7 bases agree with TRBD2. Germline lookup yields CDR1 SNHLY and CDR2 FYNGKV (reference sequence). The ends lost 5 bases at V and 2 bases at J; junction bases unmatched: 4. CDR3 length: 14 residues. Here the CDR3 reads CASSPTGAQDTQYF. The CDR3 DNA, read in part, is TGTGCCAGCAGCCCAACTGGGGCCCAAGACACCCAGTAC.

In regard to this clone: Genes and germline come from the mouse. The read gets to within 1 residue of the CDR3 end, and the germline J gene fills in the rest. The chain uses TRBV23 and TRBJ2-5. Germline CDR1 reads KGHTA; CDR2 reads FQNQQP. The length of the CDR3 is 15 residues. The CDR3 reads CSSSQSNGFRDTQYF. CDR3 DNA (partial): TGCTCCAGCAGTCAATCGAACGGGTTTCGAGACACCCAGTAC.

Points on this clone: The gene names given are mouse names. The read ends 1 residue shy of where the CDR3 ends; the end is completed using the germline J gene. The V call is TRBV13-2, the J call TRBJ2-5; 10 bases fit TRBD2. V trimming: 0 bases; J trimming: 6 bases; junction bases outside the gene matches: 4. This CDR3 is 15 amino acids long. From germline, CDR1 is NNHNN and CDR2 SYGAGS (reference sequence). The sequenced part of the CDR3 DNA is TGTGCCAGCGGTGATGCGCTGGGGGGGCGCGACACCCAGTAC. It yields the protein CASGDALGGRDTQY. The complete CDR3 reads CASGDALGGRDTQYF.

By frequency in the sample, this clone is medium-sized (0.01 to 0.1%). Gene names refer to mouse genes. From the germline J gene comes the end of the CDR3, since the read stops 1 residue before it. J is TRBJ2-1 and V is TRBV3; D ambiguous. This CDR3 has 13 residues. The germline V gene has CDR1 SNHLY and CDR2 FYNGKV (reference sequence). V shed 3 bases and J shed 5 bases, with 8 bases lying between them. CDR3 DNA, as far as it was read: TGTGCCAGCAGCTTGACCCCGGATGCTGAGCAGTTC. It yields the protein CASSLTPDAEQF. From start to end, the CDR3 is CASSLTPDAEQFF.

This clone rates as large. Genes and germline are mouse. The read terminates 1 residue ahead of where the CDR3 ends, so the germline J gene completes it. This chain uses TRBV19 with TRBJ2-7; the D gene is possibly TRBD2 (5 bases). The germline gives CDR1 FNHDT, CDR2 SITEND (reference sequence). Between the trimmed V and J ends, which lost 4 bases and 3 bases, there was a span of 8 bases. The CDR3 has 12 amino acids. CDR3 bases read: TGTGCCAGCAGTTGGACTTTCTATGAACAGTAC. Translating gives CASSWTFYEQY. The whole CDR3 is CASSWTFYEQYF.

As regards this clone: The genes are named according to mouse. The read falls 1 residue short of the CDR3 end, and the missing part is taken from the germline J gene. This chain uses TRBV2 with TRBJ2-4, with D unresolved. The CDR3 spans 12 residues. Per the germline V gene, CDR1 is LGHNA and CDR2 is YSYQKL. V lost 0 bases and J lost 6, with 4 bases in between. Partial CDR3 DNA: TGTGCCAGCAGCCAAGATGGGAACACCTTGTAC. Translation gives CASSQDGNTLY. The entire CDR3 protein reads CASSQDGNTLYF. Supplemented by reference TRBV2 and TRBJ2-4, the full variable domain reads DPKIIQKPKYLVAVTGSEKILICEQYLGHNAMYWYRQSAKKPLEFMFSYSYQKLMDNQTASSRFQPQSSKKNHLDLQITALKPDDSATYFCASSQDGNTLYFGAGTRLSVL.

In its sample, this clone was seen once. All gene names here are mouse names. Read data end 1 residue before the CDR3 end; the end is taken from the germline J gene. The chain has TRBV1 and TRBJ2-7; 9 bases map to TRBD2. With V trimmed by 6 bases and J by 6 bases, 3 bases remained unmatched. The CDR3 consists of 12 residues. Germline loops: CDR1 NSQYPW, CDR2 LRSPGD (reference sequence). The CDR3 sequence is CTCRRLGVEQYF. CDR3 DNA, as far as it was read: TGCACCTGCAGGAGACTGGGGGTTGAACAGTAC.

This clone rates as large. Each gene name is a mouse one. Read coverage stops 1 residue before the CDR3 terminus; the germline J gene supplies the remainder. V usage is TRBV1 and J usage is TRBJ1-4; maybe TRBD1 (6 bases). V was trimmed by 3 bases and J by 4 bases, leaving 18 bases between them. CDR1 is NSQYPW and CDR2 is LRSPGD in the germline V gene (reference sequence). The length of the CDR3 is 17 residues. This chain's CDR3 is CTCSAGRGTNRNERLFF. CDR3 DNA, as far as it was read: TGCACCTGCAGTGCGGGCCGGGGGACAAACCGCAACGAAAGATTATTT.

In the case of this clone: The genes are named according to mouse. The CDR3 goes on 1 residue after the read ends, and that part is filled in from the germline J gene. This sequence joins TRBV13-2 and TRBJ1-1; TRBD1 might be the D (6 bases). Germline V gene sequence: CDR1 NNHNN, CDR2 SYGAGS (reference sequence). The CDR3 consists of 13 residues. V lost 3 bases and J lost 1, with 7 bases in between. The CDR3 protein is CASGGGGNTEVFF. The DNA read from the CDR3 is TGTGCCAGCGGTGGAGGGGGAAACACAGAAGTCTTC.

Turning to this clone: Gene names and germline match the mouse. The read gets to within 1 residue of the CDR3 end, and the germline J gene fills in the rest. V and J are TRBV13-1 and TRBJ2-5; 13 bases map to TRBD2. Germline CDR1 reads NSHNY; CDR2 reads SYGAGN. The CDR3 totals 14 residues. The trim removed 5 bases at V and 6 bases at J, leaving 3 bases unmatched. The sequenced part of the CDR3 DNA is TGTGCCAGCAGCGGACTGGGGGGGCGTGACACCCAGTAC. It codes for CASSGLGGRDTQY. The complete CDR3 protein is CASSGLGGRDTQYF.

With respect to this clone: Mouse names are used for the genes. The read comes to an end 1 residue before the CDR3 does, leaving the germline J gene to fill in the end. V gene TRBV2 combines with J gene TRBJ1-2; 10 bases are shared with TRBD1. The CDR3 totals 15 residues. CDR1 and CDR2 from the germline V gene are LGHNA and YSYQKL. V gave up 4 bases and J gave up 3 bases; unmatched junction bases: 5. CDR3 DNA, as far as it was read: TGTGCCAGCAGCCTCCCCGGGACAGGGGACTCCGACTACACC. Its protein product is CASSLPGTGDSDYT. The whole CDR3 sequence is CASSLPGTGDSDYTF.

Worth noting for this clone: The listed genes are named as in mouse. The read ends 1 residue before the CDR3 terminus; that terminus is restored from the germline J gene. This rearrangement joins TRBV13-1 to TRBJ2-7; TRBD2 matches at 8 bases. The germline V gene encodes CDR1 NSHNY and CDR2 SYGAGN. This CDR3 spans 14 amino acids. After removal of 3 bases from V and 4 bases from J, the junction contained 6 bases not matched to a gene. This CDR3 is CASSVGGEAYEQYF. The sequenced part of the CDR3 DNA is TGTGCCAGCAGTGTTGGGGGGGAGGCGTATGAACAGTAC.

This clone turned up a few times. Gene names denote mouse genes. The CDR3 is cut off 1 residue early in the read; its end comes from the germline J gene. The chain uses TRBV26 and TRBJ1-3; no reliable D call. From germline, CDR1 is KGHPV and CDR2 FQNQEV (reference sequence). The length of the CDR3 is 14 residues. The ends were cut back, 7 bases at V and 0 bases at J, with 10 bases in the middle. Partial CDR3 DNA: TGTGCCAGCACCCCCGGGTCTTCTGGAAATACGCTCTAT. Its translation is CASTPGSSGNTLY. The entire CDR3 protein reads CASTPGSSGNTLYF. The full variable domain, its missing parts supplied by reference TRBV26 and TRBJ1-3, is NSKVIQTPRYLVKGQGQKAKMRCIPEKGHPVVFWYQQNKNNEFKFLINFQNQEVLQQIDMTEKRFSAECPSNSPCSLEIQSSEAGDSALYLCASTPGSSGNTLYFGEGSRLIVV.

Comments on this clone: Mouse names are used for the genes. The sequenced CDR3 bases are TGTGCCAGCAGTTTAGCGGGGCTGGGAAACACCGGGCAGCTCTAC. Its translation: CASSLAGLGNTGQLY. The whole CDR3 protein reads CASSLAGLGNTGQLYF. The genes are TRBV15 and TRBJ2-2; either TRBD1 or TRBD2 may fit D (5 bases each). The read terminates 1 residue ahead of where the CDR3 ends, so the germline J gene completes it. The CDR3 covers 16 residues. The V gene's germline CDR1 is SGHND and CDR2 FRSKSL. V was pared by 0 bases and J by 1 base, with 9 bases between.

About this clone itself: Mouse gene names apply. The read halts 1 residue ahead of the CDR3 end, with the missing end drawn from the germline J gene. The chain combines TRBV2 with TRBJ2-7, with a possible D match to TRBD1 (6 bases). V lost 3 bases to trimming and J lost 5 bases, with 11 bases between them. The CDR3 has 13 residues. CDR1 LGHNA and CDR2 YSYQKL come from the germline V gene. The CDR3 bases that were read are TGTGCCAGCAGCCAGGTTACAGGGAATGAACAGTAC. Translating it yields CASSQVTGNEQY. The whole CDR3 protein is CASSQVTGNEQYF.

Details on this clone: Gene and germline names: mouse. The CDR3 goes on 1 residue after the read ends, and that part is filled in from the germline J gene. The chain uses TRBV3 and TRBJ1-4; 11 bases agree with TRBD1. CDR3 length: 15 amino acids. The junction had 7 bases not matched to a gene; V was cut back by 5 bases and J by 8 bases. Germline V lookup: CDR1 SNHLY, CDR2 FYNGKV (reference sequence). The DNA read from the CDR3 is TGTGCCAGCAGCCGGACAGGGGGCCAGGGAGAAAGATTATTT. Residues: CASSRTGGQGERLF. In full, the CDR3 reads CASSRTGGQGERLFF.